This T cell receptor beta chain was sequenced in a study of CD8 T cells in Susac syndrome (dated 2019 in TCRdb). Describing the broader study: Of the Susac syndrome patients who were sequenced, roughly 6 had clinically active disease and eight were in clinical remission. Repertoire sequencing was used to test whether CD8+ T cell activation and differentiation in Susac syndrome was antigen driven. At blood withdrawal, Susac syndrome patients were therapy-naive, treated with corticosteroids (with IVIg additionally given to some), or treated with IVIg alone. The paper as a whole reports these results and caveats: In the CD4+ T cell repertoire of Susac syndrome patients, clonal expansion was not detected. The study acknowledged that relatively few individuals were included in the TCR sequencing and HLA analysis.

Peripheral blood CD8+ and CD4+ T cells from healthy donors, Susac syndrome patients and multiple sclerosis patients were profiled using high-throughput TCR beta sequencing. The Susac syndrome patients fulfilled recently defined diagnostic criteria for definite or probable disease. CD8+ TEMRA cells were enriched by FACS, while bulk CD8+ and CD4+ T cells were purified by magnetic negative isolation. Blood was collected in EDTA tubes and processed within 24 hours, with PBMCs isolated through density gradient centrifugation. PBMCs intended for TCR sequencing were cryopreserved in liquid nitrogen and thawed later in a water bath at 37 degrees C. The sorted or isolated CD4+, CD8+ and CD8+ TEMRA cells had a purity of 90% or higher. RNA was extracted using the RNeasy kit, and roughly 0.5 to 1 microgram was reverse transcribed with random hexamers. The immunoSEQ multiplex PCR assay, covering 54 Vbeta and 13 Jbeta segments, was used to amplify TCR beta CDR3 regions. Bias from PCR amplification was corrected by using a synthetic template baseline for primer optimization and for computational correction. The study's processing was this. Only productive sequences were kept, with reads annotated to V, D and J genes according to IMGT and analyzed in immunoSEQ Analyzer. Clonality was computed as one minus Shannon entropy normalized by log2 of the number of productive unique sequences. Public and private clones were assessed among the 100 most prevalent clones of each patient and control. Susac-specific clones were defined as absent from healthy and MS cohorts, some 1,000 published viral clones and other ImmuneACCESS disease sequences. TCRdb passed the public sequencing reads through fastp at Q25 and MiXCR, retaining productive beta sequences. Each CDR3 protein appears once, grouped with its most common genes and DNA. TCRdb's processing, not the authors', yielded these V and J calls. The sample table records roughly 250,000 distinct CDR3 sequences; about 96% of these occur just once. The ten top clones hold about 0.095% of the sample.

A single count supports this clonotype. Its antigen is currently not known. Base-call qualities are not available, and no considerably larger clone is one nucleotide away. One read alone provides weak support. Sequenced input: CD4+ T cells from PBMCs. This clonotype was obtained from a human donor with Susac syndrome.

Here the CDR3 is given as CASAAAPYEQYF. The DNA sequence follows: TGTGCCAGCGCAGCGGCCCCCTACGAGCAGTACTTC. The chain employs TRBV28 and TRBJ2-7; the D gene is perhaps TRBD2, from 5 matching bases. V lost 8 bases and J lost 2 bases; the stretch between them is 10 bases long. CDR1 and CDR2 were assigned from the germline V gene as MDHEN and SYDVKM. The cysteine opens and the phenylalanine closes a CDR3 of 12 amino acids. The entry retains the CDR3 DNA only, 36 bases that are in frame from base 1. Joined to the reference TRBV28 and TRBJ2-7 proteins, this CDR3 gives the full variable domain: DVKVTQSSRYLVKRTGEKVFLECVQDMDHENMFWYRQDPGLGLRLIYFSYDVKMKEKGDIPEGYSVSREKKERFSLILESASTNQTSMYLCASAAAPYEQYFGPGTRLTVT.